Shown below are 28 T cell receptor beta chains from a single sample sequenced in a study of read filtering for tumor transcriptome and immune sequencing. This library used around 0.4 ug RNA and molecular barcoded adaptors spanning alpha/delta and beta/gamma chains. Each CDR3 protein is one row after TCRdb ran MiXCR on the reads. The table has 100,000 to 150,000 distinct CDR3 sequences, approximately 13% seen once; the top ten hold about 7.7%. Sample: a population of CD138-negative cells sorted from bone marrow. These receptors all come from a donor aged 40 or older with multiple myeloma.

This clonotype came up a few times. This sequence may be a read error, since a much larger clone differs from it by one base. V usage is TRBV7-9 and J usage is TRBJ1-1; D uncertain. This CDR3 has 14 amino acids. CDR1 and CDR2 (germline): SEHNR, FQNEAQ (reference sequence). CDR3 sequence reads: CASSRGPRATEVFF. CDR3 nucleotides: TGTGCCAGCAGCCGAGGACCGAGGGCCACTGAAGTTTTCTTT.

The chain links TRBV9 to TRBJ2-4, with D maybe TRBD2 (5 bases). This CDR3 is 11 amino acids long. V lost 4 bases and J 8 bases, leaving 7 bases between the germline ends. Germline assignment: CDR1 SGDLS and CDR2 YYNGEE. CDR3 loop: CASSTGDIQYF. Here the CDR3 DNA reads TGTGCCAGCAGCACCGGGGACATTCAGTACTTC.

This clonotype was counted at least ten times. The V call is TRBV29-1, the J call TRBJ1-1; a possible D gene is TRBD1 (5 bases). Trimming pared 6 bases from V and 5 bases from J, leaving 16 bases between. The V gene's germline CDR1 is SQVTM and CDR2 ANQGSEA. CDR3 length equals 13 residues. DNA of the CDR3: TGCAGCGTCCACCGGGACCCCGATACTGAAGCTTTCTTT. Translation gives CSVHRDPDTEAFF.

This clonotype was seen repeatedly, ten times or more. The chain has TRBV2 and TRBJ2-3; no clear D gene. CDR3 size: 14 residues. Per germline, CDR1 SNHLY and CDR2 FYNNEI. Deletions cut 3 bases from V and 6 bases from J, with 13 bases between. This CDR3 is CASSDSPNPDTQYF. CDR3 nucleotide sequence: TGTGCCAGCAGTGATTCGCCGAACCCGGATACGCAGTATTTT.

As to this clonotype: A much bigger clone sits one base away, suggesting this may be a read error. Since no conserved phenylalanine or tryptophan closes the CDR3, a read error is the likely cause. This chain connects TRBV20-1 to TRBJ1-1; D perhaps matches TRBD1 (6 bases). V shed 2 bases and J shed 11 bases, with 15 bases lying between them. The CDR3 has 12 residues. Germline loops: CDR1 DFQATT, CDR2 SNEGSKA (reference sequence). The CDR3 loop reads CSARLRGAMAFL. The DNA of the CDR3 is TGCAGTGCTAGACTCCGGGGGGCCATGGCTTTCCTT.

This chain uses TRBV24-1 with TRBJ2-1; 7 bases are a match to TRBD2. The CDR3 is 16 amino acids. Germline-derived CDR1 and CDR2 are KGHDR and SFDVKD. With 4 bases clipped from V and 0 bases from J, the junction kept 5 bases outside the gene matches. The CDR3 coding sequence is TGTGCCACCAGTGACCTACTAGCGAACTCCTACAATGAGCAGTTCTTC. Translation gives CATSDLLANSYNEQFF.

This clonotype occurred many times. Germline and junction disagree at one end, which may indicate a read error. J is TRBJ2-2 and V is TRBV27; D is possibly TRBD2 (5 bases). The CDR3 loop spans 14 amino acids. CDR1 and CDR2 (germline): MNHEY, SMNVEV (reference sequence). CDR3 nucleotide sequence: TGTGCCAGCCGAAGCGGTTCGAACCCCGGGGAGCTGTTTTTT. Its translation is CASRSGSNPGELFF.

This clonotype was seen ten or more times. The genes are TRBV4-1 and TRBJ2-3, with D possibly being TRBD1 (5 bases). Germline CDR1 is MGHRA and CDR2 is YSYEKL. The CDR3 is made up of 15 amino acids. V was shortened by 0 bases and J by 5 bases, with 12 bases between the two germline ends. CDR3 DNA: TGCGCCAGCAGCCAAGAAGGCAGGGCAGGAGATACGCAGTATTTT. It is translated as CASSQEGRAGDTQYF.

On this clonotype: A read error is likely here: a far larger clone is one base away. J is TRBJ2-1 and V is TRBV6-5; 13 bases line up with TRBD2. Germline CDR1 reads MNHEY; CDR2 reads SVGAGI. CDR3 length equals 16 residues. The CDR3 sequence is CASSPLAGGPWKEQLF. The CDR3 DNA reads TGTGCCAGCAGCCCACTAGCGGGAGGGCCTTGGAAGGAGCAGCTCTTC.

Points on this clonotype: A clone one base away is much larger, so this may be a read error. The chain employs TRBV12-3 or TRBV12-4 and TRBJ1-1; possible D gene TRBD1, 5 bases. V lost 3 bases and J 3 bases, leaving 14 bases between the germline ends. This CDR3 region has 15 residues. The CDR3 DNA sequence: TGTGCCAGCAGTTTGAGGTGGGGACTATACACTGAAGCTTTCTTT. This gives the protein CASSLRWGLYTEAFF.

This clonotype was found many times. The chain has TRBV10-3 and TRBJ2-3; 10 bases line up with TRBD2. Germline lookup yields CDR1 ENHRY and CDR2 SYGVKD. CDR3 length equals 14 residues. J was trimmed by 1 base and V by 6 bases; bases with no gene match: 1. CDR3 in amino acids: CAISGTSGTDTQYF. Written as DNA, the CDR3 is TGTGCCATCAGCGGGACTAGCGGCACAGATACGCAGTATTTT.

This clonotype was detected ten times or more. The rearrangement joins TRBV7-3 to TRBJ2-2; TRBD1 matches 8 bases. V shed 5 bases and J 4 bases; nucleotides not matched to a gene: 12. The length of the CDR3 is 17 residues. Germline CDR1 SGHTA, CDR2 FQGTGA. CDR3 in DNA: TGTGCCAGCAGCCTCCCTCCTGGACAGGGTATCACCGGGGAGCTGTTTTTT. As protein: CASSLPPGQGITGELFF. Full variable domain (outside the CDR3, taken from reference TRBV7-3 and TRBJ2-2): GAGVSQTPSNKVTEKGKYVELRCDPISGHTALYWYRQSLGQGPEFLIYFQGTGAADDSGLPNDRFFAVRPEGSVSTLKIQRTERGDSAVYLCASSLPPGQGITGELFFGEGSRLTVL.

This clonotype was recorded many times. CDR3 DNA sequence: TGTGCCAGCAGCTTAGCAGGGCCCACGCAGTATTTT. Amino acids: CASSLAGPTQYF. V usage is TRBV13 and J usage is TRBJ2-3; maybe TRBD1 (5 bases). Per the germline V gene, CDR1 is PRHDT and CDR2 is FYEKMQ (reference sequence). Trimming pared 1 base from V and 9 bases from J, leaving 8 bases between. The CDR3 is 12 amino acids.

This clonotype was detected many times. The rearrangement uses TRBV10-2 and TRBJ1-1; D is uncertain. The ends were cut back, 6 bases at V and 0 bases at J, with 5 bases in the middle. Looked up from germline, CDR1 is WSHSY and CDR2 is SAAADI. This CDR3 spans 12 amino acids. This chain's CDR3 is CASSGVNTEAFF. DNA of the CDR3: TGCGCCAGCAGCGGGGTGAACACTGAAGCTTTCTTT.

This clonotype was counted ten times or more. The chain recombines TRBV12-5 with TRBJ2-4, with 7 bases that match TRBD2. This CDR3 is 17 amino acids long. Germline V gene data show CDR1 as LGHNT and CDR2 as FRNRAP. V lost 0 bases to trimming and J lost 3 bases; unmatched junction nucleotides: 8. The CDR3: CASGLVMGGSGKNIQYF. The CDR3 DNA follows: TGTGCTAGTGGTTTGGTTATGGGCGGGAGTGGCAAAAACATTCAGTACTTC. Full variable domain (rest looked up from reference TRBV12-5 and TRBJ2-4): DARVTQTPRHKVTEMGQEVTMRCQPILGHNTVFWYRQTMMQGLELLAYFRNRAPLDDSGMPKDRFSAEMPDATLATLKIQPSEPRDSAVYFCASGLVMGGSGKNIQYFGAGTRLSVL.

This clonotype was seen at least ten times. The chain recombines TRBV12-3 or TRBV12-4 with TRBJ2-1; 7 nucleotides line up with TRBD2. With 7 bases clipped from V and 7 bases from J, the junction kept 7 bases outside the gene matches. The CDR3 totals 13 residues. The CDR3 protein is CASTGGGWNEQFF. CDR3 coding DNA: TGTGCCAGCACCGGCGGGGGATGGAATGAGCAGTTCTTC.

The chain recombines TRBV5-1 with TRBJ1-2; D may be TRBD1 (6 bases). Looked up from germline, CDR1 is SGHRS and CDR2 is YFSETQ. V lost 4 bases and J lost 7, with 11 bases in between. The CDR3 runs 12 residues. CDR3 amino acids: CASSPEGGGYTF. The CDR3 DNA sequence: TGCGCCAGCAGCCCCGAGGGGGGTGGCTACACCTTC.

This clonotype turned up a few times. This sequence joins TRBV6-2 or TRBV6-3 and TRBJ1-2; D uncertain. This CDR3 spans 18 amino acids. Germline loops: CDR1 MNHEY, CDR2 SVGEGT. V gave up 7 bases and J gave up 3 bases, with 27 bases separating them. CDR3: CASTPQPGGSLEDYGYTF. The CDR3 nucleotides read TGTGCCAGCACGCCCCAACCAGGAGGCTCGCTAGAGGACTATGGCTACACCTTC.

Ten or more counts support this clonotype. V usage is TRBV3-1 and J usage is TRBJ2-5; D not resolved. The germline V gene encodes CDR1 LGHDT and CDR2 YNNKEL (reference sequence). Trimming cost V 0 bases and J 7 bases, with 12 bases left between them. The CDR3 is 14 residues long. Here the CDR3 reads CASSQDPPSRTQYF. CDR3 in DNA: TGTGCCAGCAGCCAAGATCCCCCTTCGCGGACCCAGTACTTC.

This clonotype appeared many times. V usage is TRBV27 and J usage is TRBJ2-7, with 10 bases aligning to TRBD1. Germline V gives CDR1 MNHEY, CDR2 SMNVEV (reference sequence). The CDR3 extends over 13 amino acids. Trimming cost V 10 bases and J 4 bases; bases outside gene matches: 7. The CDR3 DNA reads as TGTGCCACCAGACAGGGGGCGCGTTACGAGCAGTACTTC. Its protein is CATRQGARYEQYF.

This clonotype was seen many times. The chain has TRBV20-1 and TRBJ2-1; D assignment may be TRBD1 or TRBD2 (7 bases each). Germline loops: CDR1 DFQATT, CDR2 SNEGSKA (reference sequence). V lost 4 bases and J 4 bases, leaving 14 bases between the germline ends. CDR3 length equals 14 residues. The CDR3 DNA reads as TGCAGTGCTACCCCAGGGGGGGGGTACAATGAGCAGTTCTTC. This codes for CSATPGGGYNEQFF.

This clonotype was recorded many times. The rearrangement links TRBV14 to TRBJ2-5; D assignment may be TRBD1 or TRBD2 (5 bases each). Germline V gene data show CDR1 as SGHDN and CDR2 as FVKESK. Trimming took 0 bases from V and 5 from J, leaving 10 bases between them. This CDR3 is built from 14 residues. CDR3: CASSQEWGGETQYF. DNA for the CDR3: TGTGCCAGCAGCCAAGAATGGGGCGGGGAGACCCAGTACTTC.

Ten or more counts support this clonotype. The V and J genes are TRBV12-3 or TRBV12-4 and TRBJ2-1; 7 bases map to TRBD2. This CDR3 comprises 14 residues. Trimming cost V 4 bases and J 0 bases; bases outside gene matches: 0. The CDR3 is CASSWDYSYNEQFF. The CDR3 coding sequence is TGTGCCAGCAGTTGGGACTACTCCTACAATGAGCAGTTCTTC.

This clonotype was detected ten times or more. The chain recombines TRBV29-1 with TRBJ2-7; D unresolved. Germline V gene sequence: CDR1 SQVTM, CDR2 ANQGSEA. CDR3 size: 12 residues. V dropped 5 bases and J dropped 2 bases, with 10 bases sitting between them. The CDR3: CSVSEDTYEQYF. As DNA, the CDR3 is TGCAGCGTTTCCGAAGACACCTACGAGCAGTACTTC.

This chain connects TRBV12-3 or TRBV12-4 to TRBJ2-1, with a possible D match to TRBD2 (5 bases). Trimming pared 9 bases from V and 0 bases from J, leaving 12 bases between. The CDR3 sequence is 14 residues long. The CDR3 bases are TGTGCCAGGAGCCTGGCGGGCTCCTACAATGAGCAGTTCTTC. Protein product: CARSLAGSYNEQFF.

Details on this clonotype: This likely traces to a read error, being one base from a far larger clone. V is TRBV7-2 and J is TRBJ2-1; 11 bases are shared with TRBD2. Germline lookup yields CDR1 SGHTA and CDR2 FQGNSA. The CDR3 covers 19 residues. The CDR3 reads CASSLPGLAARGSYNGQFF. The CDR3 DNA is TGTGCCAGCAGCTTACCGGGACTAGCGGCAAGGGGCTCCTACAATGGGCAGTTCTTC.

This clonotype was seen a few times. Germline is not matched at one junction end, which may reflect a read error. The chain couples TRBV20-1 to TRBJ2-3; 15 positions agree with TRBD2. The CDR3 is 19 residues long. Germline V gives CDR1 DFQATT, CDR2 SNEGSKA (reference sequence). The CDR3 reads CSARPTGGLAGGPAPGDTF. The CDR3 DNA follows: TGCAGTGCCAGGCCGACCGGCGGACTAGCGGGAGGGCCAGCCCCCGGTGACACCTTT.

The gene calls are TRBV19 and TRBJ1-2; D uncertain. V lost 5 bases to trimming and J lost 4 bases, with 11 bases between them. CDR1 is LNHDA and CDR2 is SQIVND in the germline V gene (reference sequence). The CDR3 spans 13 residues. Here the CDR3 reads CASSYDSGYGYTF. For the CDR3, the DNA is TGTGCCAGTAGTTACGACTCCGGCTATGGCTACACCTTC.